The clone carrying this TCR beta chain has a count of ten or more. Its antigen remains unidentified. Sequencing templates came from extracted RNA that was reverse transcribed into cDNA. Assay used: immunoSEQ multiplex PCR; TCRdb lists only in-frame clones, some missing. The data contain over 150,000 clones, approximately 56% of them singletons. The data are from a study of CD8+ T cells in alopecia areata. Study context: Tofacitinib administration to treated patients was oral, at 5 to 10 mg twice daily. General observations from the study: Normal scalp showed lower clonality than lesional scalp, especially alopecia totalis/universalis.

From alopecia areata patients, lesional scalp punch biopsies and peripheral blood were collected. Sorting of PBMCs yielded the CD4+ and CD8+ T cells. Germline values: CDR1 LNHNV, CDR2 YYDKDF (reference sequence). With 3 bases removed from V and 3 bases from J, the gap between germline ends came to 12 bases. This CDR3 is 15 amino acids long. The sequence was collected from a human donor with alopecia areata. V and J are TRBV15 and TRBJ1-5, with D tentatively TRBD1 (5 bases). The sample in question was CD4+ T cells sorted from blood, obtained at week 0. The CDR3 bases are TGTGCCACCAGCAGTGACCCCGGGACCAATCAGCCCCAGCATTTT. Translated, it gives CATSSDPGTNQPQHF.